Each of the 20 T cell receptor beta chains below was sequenced from the same sample in a study of T cell changes during pregnancy in multiple sclerosis. Repertoires were generated with immunoSEQ multiplex PCR, while TCRdb's copy carries only in-frame clones and drops some. The sample carries approximately 50,000 clones, roughly 87% recorded once. Sequenced material: peripheral blood, taken in the third trimester of pregnancy. Receptors originate from a female donor in good health, enrolled as a control in a pregnancy study.

The CDR3 DNA follows: TGTGCCATCGGTCCGGGACAGGCCCTCGAGCAGTACTTC. Amino acids: CAIGPGQALEQYF. V and J are TRBV10-3 and TRBJ2-7, with 8 nucleotides matching TRBD1. V trimming: 8 bases; J trimming: 6 bases; junction bases outside the gene matches: 9. CDR1 is ENHRY and CDR2 is SYGVKD in the germline V gene. This CDR3 region has 13 residues.

The V call is TRBV5-4, the J call TRBJ2-3, with 9 bases matching TRBD2. The length of the CDR3 is 14 residues. Germline-derived CDR1 and CDR2 are SGHNT and YYREEE (reference sequence). Trimming removed 5 bases from V and 6 bases from J; junction bases left unmatched: 7. The CDR3: CASREGREGDTQYF. The CDR3 DNA reads TGTGCCAGCAGGGAGGGGCGGGAGGGGGATACGCAGTATTTT.

V and J are TRBV19 and TRBJ2-1; TRBD1 agrees at 7 bases. Germline loops: CDR1 LNHDA, CDR2 SQIVND (reference sequence). The CDR3 covers 14 residues. V was pared by 4 bases and J by 6 bases, with 6 bases of the junction left unmatched. CDR3 coding DNA: TGTGCCAGTAGTAAAAGGGGGCTCCTCAATGAGCAGTTCTTC. As protein: CASSKRGLLNEQFF. Looking up the rest from reference TRBV19 and TRBJ2-1 gives the full variable domain: DGGITQSPKYLFRKEGQNVTLSCEQNLNHDAMYWYRQDPGQGLRLIYYSQIVNDFQKGDIAEGYSVSREKKESFPLTVTSAQKNPTAFYLCASSKRGLLNEQFFGPGTRLTVL.

The chain carries TRBV4-2 and TRBJ2-3; TRBD2 aligns across 9 bases. This CDR3 contains 16 residues. Trimming cost V 4 bases and J 3 bases; bases outside gene matches: 8. Germline assignment: CDR1 LGHNA and CDR2 YNFKEQ. CDR3 sequence (DNA): TGTGCCAGCAGCCCCGGAGTAGCGGGAGAGACAGATACGCAGTATTTT. Amino acids: CASSPGVAGETDTQYF.

V and J are TRBV7-2 and TRBJ1-5; no clear D. Germline values: CDR1 SGHTA, CDR2 FQGNSA. Trimming shortened V by 3 bases and J by 4 bases, and 13 bases separated the two germline ends. This CDR3 comprises 15 residues. CDR3 sequence: CASSFVGQTNQPQHF. Written as DNA, the CDR3 is TGTGCCAGCAGCTTTGTGGGTCAGACAAATCAGCCCCAGCATTTT.

This clone was seen only once. This chain connects TRBV7-2 to TRBJ2-1, with 11 bases that match TRBD2. The CDR3 loop spans 14 amino acids. V lost 5 bases, J lost 7 bases, and 4 bases stayed unmatched. Germline V gene data show CDR1 as SGHTA and CDR2 as FQGNSA. CDR3 amino acids: CASSPSGRRNEQFF. The DNA of the CDR3 is TGTGCCAGCAGCCCTAGCGGGAGGAGGAATGAGCAGTTCTTC.

The genes are TRBV6-1 and TRBJ2-3; weak D call: TRBD2 (5 bases). The CDR3 runs 18 residues. Trimming took off 3 bases at V and 0 bases at J, with 19 bases between the two ends. Germline V CDR1 and CDR2: MNHNS, SASEGT. CDR3 loop: CASSDLRVSATSTDTQYF. The CDR3 DNA reads TGTGCCAGCAGTGATCTGAGGGTTAGCGCTACTAGCACAGATACGCAGTATTTT.

The genes are TRBV29-1 and TRBJ2-2; 12 positions match TRBD1. This CDR3 is built from 16 residues. V lost 6 bases, J lost 3 bases, and 8 bases stayed unmatched. Looked up from germline, CDR1 is SQVTM and CDR2 is ANQGSEA. DNA of the CDR3: TGCAGCGTCGCGGGACAGGGGGCGGTGGACACCGGGGAGCTGTTTTTT. It is translated as CSVAGQGAVDTGELFF.

V and J are TRBV9 and TRBJ2-7, with D possibly being TRBD2 (6 bases). This CDR3 has 15 residues. Germline V lookup: CDR1 SGDLS, CDR2 YYNGEE. V was clipped by 2 bases and J by 3 bases, with 15 bases between them. In DNA, the CDR3 is TGTGCCAGCAGCGTTGGTTCACCGGGGGTCTACGAGCAGTACTTC. This codes for CASSVGSPGVYEQYF.

The chain joins TRBV18 to TRBJ2-1; 8 bases map to TRBD2. CDR1 is KGHSH and CDR2 is LQKENI in the germline V gene. The V segment lost 1 base and the J segment 8 bases; nucleotides outside the gene matches: 7. There are 15 residues in the CDR3. CDR3 in DNA: TGTGCCAGCTCACCACTAAGCGGGAGTAGGGATGAGCAGTTCTTC. This gives the protein CASSPLSGSRDEQFF.

The genes are TRBV5-1 and TRBJ1-1; D perhaps matches TRBD1 (6 bases). The germline V gene encodes CDR1 SGHRS and CDR2 YFSETQ. Between the trimmed V and J ends, which lost 1 base and 3 bases, there was a span of 10 bases. This CDR3 has 14 residues. CDR3 nucleotide sequence: TGCGCCAGCAGCTTGACAGGGCCTTACACTGAAGCTTTCTTT. It yields the protein CASSLTGPYTEAFF.

The CDR3: CASSLSAGNIQYF. DNA of the CDR3: TGTGCCAGCAGTTTATCAGCGGGAAACATTCAGTACTTC. The rearrangement joins TRBV27 to TRBJ2-4; tentative D call: TRBD2 (6 bases). Germline CDR1 and CDR2: MNHEY and SMNVEV (reference sequence). This CDR3 spans 13 amino acids. V was pared by 0 bases and J by 6 bases, with 6 bases between.

The gene calls are TRBV30 and TRBJ1-3; TRBD1 aligns across 7 bases. Germline V gives CDR1 GTSNPN, CDR2 SVGIG (reference sequence). The CDR3 has 15 residues. Trimming cost V 2 bases and J 2 bases; bases outside gene matches: 6. Here the CDR3 reads CAWSRDSGTGNTIYF. CDR3 coding DNA: TGTGCCTGGAGTCGGGACAGTGGGACTGGAAACACCATATATTTT.

This clone occurred a few times. The V gene is TRBV11-2, the J gene TRBJ2-2, with unresolved D. The V and J ends lost 1 base and 3 bases respectively, with 9 bases between them. The CDR3 sequence is 15 residues long. Germline values: CDR1 SGHAT, CDR2 FQNNGV. CDR3 DNA: TGTGCCAGCAGCTTAGTCAAATTTGACACCGGGGAGCTGTTTTTT. Its protein is CASSLVKFDTGELFF. The entire variable domain, with the rest obtained from reference TRBV11-2 and TRBJ2-2, is as follows: EAGVAQSPRYKIIEKRQSVAFWCNPISGHATLYWYQQILGQGPKLLIQFQNNGVVDDSQLPKDRFSAERLKGVDSTLKIQPAKLEDSAVYLCASSLVKFDTGELFFGEGSRLTVL.

The chain employs TRBV11-2 and TRBJ1-5; a weak D match, TRBD1 (5 bases). The germline gives CDR1 SGHAT, CDR2 FQNNGV. The CDR3 is 15 residues long. The ends were cut back, 3 bases at V and 2 bases at J, with 11 bases in the middle. DNA of the CDR3: TGTGCCAGCAGCTTGGGAGGGGTGGGCAATCAGCCCCAGCATTTT. Translating it yields CASSLGGVGNQPQHF.

The chain has TRBV7-9 and TRBJ2-5, with unresolved D. TRBJ2-7 explains the end of the DNA better; the J call may be wrong. This CDR3 comprises 12 residues. Looked up from germline, CDR1 is SEHNR and CDR2 is FQNEAQ (reference sequence). CDR3 in DNA: TGTGCCAGCAGCTCCTCCGCCTACGAGCAGTACTTC. It specifies CASSSSAYEQYF.

J is TRBJ1-2 and V is TRBV7-9, with TRBD1 matching over 8 bases. The V and J ends lost 5 bases and 12 bases, in that order; junction bases with no gene match: 8. CDR1 and CDR2 from the germline V gene are SEHNR and FQNEAQ (reference sequence). The CDR3 covers 12 residues. The CDR3 region is CASSPRTGHHTF. CDR3 DNA sequence: TGTGCCAGCAGCCCAAGGACAGGGCACCACACCTTC.

CDR3 nucleotides: TGCAGCGTTCGAAAAAGCCCGGGCGGGGAGCTGTTTTTT. It codes for CSVRKSPGGELFF. The rearrangement uses TRBV29-1 and TRBJ2-2; unclear D gene. The V end lost 5 bases, the J end lost 7 bases, and 14 bases lay between the germline ends. The CDR3 spans 13 residues. Germline CDR1 SQVTM, CDR2 ANQGSEA.

The V and J genes are TRBV9 and TRBJ2-3, with 10 nucleotides matching TRBD2. There are 15 residues in the CDR3. V lost 3 bases, J lost 3 bases, and 4 bases stayed unmatched. Germline assignment: CDR1 SGDLS and CDR2 YYNGEE. Written as DNA, the CDR3 is TGTGCCAGCAGCGGAGCGGGGGGGCTGACAGATACGCAGTATTTT. Protein sequence: CASSGAGGLTDTQYF.

This chain links TRBV2 with TRBJ1-1; weak D call: TRBD1 (5 bases). Trimming left V 9 bases short and J 4 bases short, with 18 bases between. Per germline, CDR1 SNHLY and CDR2 FYNNEI. This CDR3 spans 14 amino acids. CDR3 nucleotide sequence: TGTGCCAGTAGCACCCACATGGGGGGCACTGAAGCTTTCTTT. It translates to CASSTHMGGTEAFF. Using reference TRBV2 and TRBJ1-1 for the parts outside the CDR3, the full variable domain is EPEVTQTPSHQVTQMGQEVILRCVPISNHLYFYWYRQILGQKVEFLVSFYNNEISEKSEIFDDQFSVERPDGSNFTLKIRSTKLEDSAMYFCASSTHMGGTEAFFGQGTRLTVV.